Included here is one T cell receptor beta chain sequence, with context. Its antigen is still unknown. The data were taken from a study of cytomegalovirus exposure and HLA in healthy donors. At the level of the study: Of all 370 or so donors who were genotyped, roughly 81% belonged to the Caucasian-associated ancestry cluster.

Trimming took off 4 bases at V and 9 bases at J, with 14 bases between the two ends. Germline V gene sequence: CDR1 SGDLS, CDR2 YYNGEE. This CDR3 is built from 13 residues. In the PCR, 60 Vbeta and 13 Jbeta primers were used. Measured with immunoSEQ multiplex PCR; TCRdb has only the in-frame clones, and not every one. The repertoire holds some 150,000 clones, just under 85% seen once, with roughly 1.9% in the top ten. General observations from the study: Judged likely to be a sequencing artifact was a cluster of highly shared sequence variants. CMV serostatus was the only recorded immune exposure for donors.

The chain recombines TRBV9 with TRBJ2-4; the D gene is possibly TRBD2 (5 bases). This TCR was recovered from a woman between 40 and 55 years old in good health and CMV-seronegative. Material: PBMCs. The CDR3 DNA reads TGTGCCAGCAGCAGTGGGAGCGAGGGCATTCAGTACTTC. Translated: CASSSGSEGIQYF.